This TCR beta chain was identified in a study of beta chain features in type 1 diabetes. This clone was seen a handful of times. The CDR3 contains 12 residues. Germline V CDR1 and CDR2: SGHRS, YFSETQ. V was clipped by 7 bases and J by 7 bases; unmatched bases: 5. Of the isolated RNA, all was reverse transcribed, and so the sequenced material was expressed TCRB transcripts. Here immunoSEQ multiplex PCR was the method, and the copy in TCRdb shows in-frame clones only, minus some. The sample carries around 300,000 clones, 14% recorded once. Sequencing used central memory CD4+ T cells from blood. This clonotype was obtained from a man aged 25-45 years in good health. This chain connects TRBV5-1 to TRBJ2-4; 7 nucleotides line up with TRBD2. CDR3 protein: CASSGTMNIQYF. Written as DNA, the CDR3 is TGCGCCAGCTCCGGGACTATGAACATTCAGTACTTC.